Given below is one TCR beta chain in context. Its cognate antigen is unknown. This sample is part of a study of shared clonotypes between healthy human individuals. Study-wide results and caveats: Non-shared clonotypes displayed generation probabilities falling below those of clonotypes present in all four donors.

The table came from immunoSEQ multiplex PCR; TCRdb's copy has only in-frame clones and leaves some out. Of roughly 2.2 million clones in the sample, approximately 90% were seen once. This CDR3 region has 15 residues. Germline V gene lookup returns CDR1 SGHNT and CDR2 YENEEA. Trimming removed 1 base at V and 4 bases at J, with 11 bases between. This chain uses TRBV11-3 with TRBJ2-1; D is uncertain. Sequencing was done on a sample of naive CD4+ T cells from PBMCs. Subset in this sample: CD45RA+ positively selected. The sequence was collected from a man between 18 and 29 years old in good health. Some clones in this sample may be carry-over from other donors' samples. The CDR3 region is CASSLGGGRYNEQFF. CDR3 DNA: TGTGCCAGCAGCTTAGGGGGTGGGCGTTACAATGAGCAGTTCTTC.